This TCR beta chain was found in a study of cytomegalovirus exposure and HLA in healthy donors. Study outcomes and limitations: TCR beta sequences reportedly predicted the HLA-A and HLA-B alleles of most subjects accurately. In a later analysis, DRB1 alleles had the most associated TCRs; HLA-C alleles the fewest. Some V segments (TRBV6-2 and TRBV6-3 among them) were excluded as indistinguishable.

This clone was recorded only once. Its cognate antigen is unknown. Vbeta (60) and Jbeta (13) primers were used in the PCR. Measured with immunoSEQ multiplex PCR; TCRdb has only the in-frame clones, and not every one. Here the sample spans 90,000 to 110,000 clones, approximately 72% being singletons. Per germline, CDR1 GTSNPN and CDR2 SVGIG (reference sequence). The V gene lost 0 bases and the J gene lost 0 bases, with 12 bases spanning the gap. The CDR3 is 16 residues long. V is TRBV30 and J is TRBJ1-3; D may be TRBD1 (6 bases). This TCR derives from a man aged 30 to 45 in good health and CMV-seronegative. The specimen was PBMCs. CDR3 coding DNA: TGTGCCTGGAGTGTTGGGGGCAGTAGCTCTGGAAACACCATATATTTT. It specifies CAWSVGGSSSGNTIYF.